This T cell receptor beta chain derives from a study of T cell responses to AZD1222 COVID-19 vaccine. Remarks on this clone: Its antigen is not known.

The CDR3 spans 13 residues. Trimming took 5 bases from V and 8 from J, leaving 15 bases between them. Germline V CDR1 and CDR2: LNHDA, SQIVND (reference sequence). Study-wide results and caveats: Recipients of AZD1222 seropositive at baseline numbered only 6 or 7. Regions 160-218 and 743-854 held dominance among vaccine-associated CD4 TCRs, which spanned spike. Clonal diversity may have been underestimated in mostly white British donors.

Clones were read by immunoSEQ multiplex PCR, and TCRdb kept only the in-frame ones, dropping some. This table holds more than 100,000 clones, roughly 88% found once. The sequencing used peripheral blood, collected on day 0 of AZD1222 vaccination. V and J are TRBV19 and TRBJ1-2, with D possibly TRBD1 on 5 matching bases. This TCR derives from an adult in good health. The CDR3 loop reads CASSSDPAGGYTF. For the CDR3, the DNA is TGTGCCAGTAGTTCCGACCCTGCAGGGGGCTACACCTTC.